These 22 T cell receptor beta chains were sequenced from one sample in a study of radiotherapy plus CTLA-4 blockade in lung cancer. Some clones are missing from TCRdb's copy, which holds only in-frame ones; the method was immunoSEQ multiplex PCR. The sample comprises about 88,000 clones, 55% to 75% of which are singletons, and about 14% rests with the top ten. Material: peripheral blood, obtained from a patient treated with radiotherapy plus ipilimumab. The receptors were sampled from a human donor with non-small cell lung cancer that progressed on radiotherapy plus ipilimumab.

The chain couples TRBV19 to TRBJ1-5, with D perhaps matching TRBD1 (6 bases). Trimming removed 2 bases at V and 7 bases at J, with 15 bases between. The CDR3 spans 15 residues. Germline V gives CDR1 LNHDA, CDR2 SQIVND (reference sequence). The CDR3 coding sequence is TGTGCCAGTAGTATATCTGGGGGCGTGGGACAGCCCCAGCATTTT. Translation gives CASSISGGVGQPQHF.

This clone is a singleton in its sample. The rearrangement uses TRBV7-9 and TRBJ1-2; 10 bases align to TRBD1. The CDR3 has 16 amino acids. V lost 5 bases, J lost 3 bases, and 9 bases stayed unmatched. Germline CDR1 and CDR2: SEHNR and FQNEAQ (reference sequence). CDR3 sequence (DNA): TGTGCCAGCAGCCCGGGAGCGACAGGGGGCCACTATGGCTACACCTTC. The encoded protein is CASSPGATGGHYGYTF.

The chain employs TRBV28 and TRBJ1-2; D call uncertain. The CDR3 spans 14 residues. Germline V gene lookup returns CDR1 MDHEN and CDR2 SYDVKM. Trimming shortened V by 4 bases and J by 4 bases, and 13 bases separated the two germline ends. In nucleotides, the CDR3 is TGTGCCAGCAGTTCATACCTCCTTGGCTATGGCTACACCTTC. It codes for CASSSYLLGYGYTF.

The chain employs TRBV7-3 and TRBJ2-2; TRBD2 aligns across 11 bases. The CDR3 covers 17 residues. Germline V gene lookup returns CDR1 SGHTA and CDR2 FQGTGA. Trimming removed 2 bases from V and 2 bases from J; junction bases left unmatched: 4. This CDR3 is CASSLLAGGINTGELFF. The CDR3 DNA reads TGTGCCAGCAGCTTACTAGCGGGAGGAATAAACACCGGGGAGCTGTTTTTT.

The rearrangement links TRBV9 to TRBJ2-1; unclear D gene. Germline CDR1 reads SGDLS; CDR2 reads YYNGEE. This CDR3 spans 13 amino acids. V was pared by 0 bases and J by 4 bases, with 5 bases between. The chain's CDR3 is CASSVGNYNEQFF. The CDR3 region has the DNA TGTGCCAGCAGCGTAGGGAATTACAATGAGCAGTTCTTC.

This clone was recorded once. This rearrangement joins TRBV7-2 to TRBJ1-2; D is ambiguous. The CDR3 contains 14 residues. CDR1 is SGHTA, CDR2 FQGNSA, per germline. V lost 3 bases to trimming and J lost 6 bases, with 14 bases between them. DNA for the CDR3: TGTGCCAGCAGCTTCGGCAGGCCCCAGGATGGCTACACCTTC. Its translation: CASSFGRPQDGYTF.

This clone has a handful of counts. The V call is TRBV28, the J call TRBJ2-7, with TRBD1 identical over 8 bases. CDR3 length: 14 residues. Germline values: CDR1 MDHEN, CDR2 SYDVKM. J was trimmed by 4 bases and V by 8 bases; bases with no gene match: 10. CDR3 amino acids: CASRWGQVPYEQYF. CDR3 nucleotide sequence: TGTGCCAGCCGATGGGGACAGGTACCTTACGAGCAGTACTTC.

This rearrangement joins TRBV19 to TRBJ1-1; tentative D call: TRBD1 (5 bases). CDR3 length: 11 residues. Germline V gene sequence: CDR1 LNHDA, CDR2 SQIVND (reference sequence). Trimming removed 3 bases at V and 7 bases at J, with 6 bases between. CDR3 protein: CASSMGGEAFF. The CDR3 DNA follows: TGTGCCAGTAGTATGGGGGGTGAAGCTTTCTTT.

This sequence joins TRBV7-9 and TRBJ1-1; D perhaps matches TRBD1 (5 bases). V was shortened by 3 bases and J by 11 bases, with 31 bases between the two germline ends. The CDR3 sequence is 18 residues long. Germline CDR1 SEHNR, CDR2 FQNEAQ (reference sequence). The CDR3 protein is CASSLPGFRTQGGDLAFF. CDR3 DNA: TGTGCCAGCAGCTTGCCCGGATTTAGGACCCAGGGTGGGGATTTGGCTTTCTTT.

The chain couples TRBV5-4 to TRBJ2-5, with 11 bases identical to TRBD1. V lost 2 bases, J lost 3 bases, and 3 bases stayed unmatched. There are 15 residues in the CDR3. Germline V gene lookup returns CDR1 SGHNT and CDR2 YYREEE (reference sequence). CDR3 in amino acids: CASSLPGQGEETQYF. In nucleotides, the CDR3 is TGTGCCAGCAGCTTACCGGGACAGGGGGAAGAGACCCAGTACTTC.

The CDR3 reads CASSLLAGVSPYEQYF. CDR3 sequence (DNA): TGTGCCAGCAGTTTACTAGCGGGAGTGTCACCCTACGAGCAGTACTTC. The V call is TRBV28, the J call TRBJ2-7, with 10 bases fitting TRBD2. The V and J ends lost 2 bases and 2 bases, in that order; junction bases with no gene match: 6. The CDR3 covers 16 residues. CDR1 and CDR2 (germline): MDHEN, SYDVKM.

The V gene is TRBV5-4, the J gene TRBJ1-5, with unresolved D. Germline V gene sequence: CDR1 SGHNT, CDR2 YYREEE (reference sequence). The CDR3 covers 14 residues. Trimming took 3 bases from V and 4 from J, leaving 11 bases between them. CDR3 nucleotide sequence: TGTGCCAGCAGCTCGGTACGGTGGAATCAGCCCCAGCATTTT. Its translation is CASSSVRWNQPQHF.

The rearrangement joins TRBV28 to TRBJ1-2; TRBD1 agrees at 7 bases. V lost 1 base, J lost 8 bases, and 7 bases stayed unmatched. The germline CDR1 and CDR2 sequences are MDHEN and SYDVKM. The length of the CDR3 is 14 residues. In DNA, the CDR3 is TGTGCCAGCAGTTTATCCCGACAGGGTAGCGGCTACACCTTC. Translation gives CASSLSRQGSGYTF.

The chain combines TRBV5-4 with TRBJ2-5, with 11 positions matching TRBD2. The ends lost 4 bases at V and 7 bases at J; junction bases unmatched: 12. The CDR3 is 16 amino acids. Germline CDR1 reads SGHNT; CDR2 reads YYREEE (reference sequence). DNA for the CDR3: TGTGCCAGCAGCGGCTCCCTAGCGGGAGGTGGTATGACCCAGTACTTC. Translation: CASSGSLAGGGMTQYF.

This rearrangement joins TRBV6-6 to TRBJ2-1; D may be TRBD1 (5 bases). CDR1 is MNHNY and CDR2 is SVGAGI in the germline V gene (reference sequence). The CDR3 covers 15 residues. Trimming took 2 bases from V and 5 from J, leaving 13 bases between them. CDR3 amino acids: CASSYTGSTHNEQFF. The CDR3 DNA follows: TGTGCCAGCAGTTACACAGGAAGTACCCACAATGAGCAGTTCTTC.

The J gene is TRBJ1-5, the V gene TRBV6-6; D unresolved. In germline, CDR1 is MNHNY, CDR2 SVGAGI (reference sequence). The length of the CDR3 is 12 residues. The V and J ends lost 8 bases and 3 bases respectively, with 8 bases between them. CDR3 region: CASRIPNQPQHF. CDR3 nucleotides: TGTGCCAGCCGGATCCCCAATCAGCCCCAGCATTTT.

V is TRBV5-5 and J is TRBJ2-7, with 7 bases identical to TRBD2. V was pared by 4 bases and J by 2 bases, with 9 bases of the junction left unmatched. Per the germline V gene, CDR1 is SGHKS and CDR2 is YYEKEE (reference sequence). The length of the CDR3 is 15 residues. As DNA, the CDR3 is TGTGCCAGCAGCGACTGGGGGGGTTTCACCTACGAGCAGTACTTC. Protein sequence: CASSDWGGFTYEQYF.

The genes are TRBV5-1 and TRBJ2-6; D is unresolved. Trimming removed 4 bases at V and 2 bases at J, with 7 bases between. The CDR3 has 14 amino acids. Germline CDR1 reads SGHRS; CDR2 reads YFSETQ. In nucleotides, the CDR3 is TGCGCCAGCAGCGAGGCGACTGGGGCCAACGTCCTGACTTTC. This codes for CASSEATGANVLTF.

This clone was observed a handful of times. The chain combines TRBV4-3 with TRBJ2-1; 9 nucleotides match TRBD2. Losses at the gene ends were 0 bases for V and 9 bases for J; bases not matched to a gene: 6. Germline lookup yields CDR1 LGHNA and CDR2 YSLEER. The CDR3 runs to 15 residues. Here the CDR3 reads CASSQEWRGGREQFF. The DNA of the CDR3 is TGCGCCAGCAGCCAAGAGTGGCGGGGGGGCCGTGAGCAGTTCTTC.

This clone was seen a handful of times. This chain joins TRBV30 and TRBJ2-4; tentatively, D is TRBD2 (6 bases). The CDR3 contains 14 residues. V was trimmed by 2 bases and J by 2 bases, leaving 10 bases between them. Germline V CDR1 and CDR2: GTSNPN, SVGIG (reference sequence). The CDR3 nucleotides are TGTGCCTGGAGTCCGGGGGTAACCAAAAACATTCAGTACTTC. Its translation: CAWSPGVTKNIQYF.

Only one count was recorded for this clone. The sample carries other DNA sequences with the same CDR3. The V gene is TRBV28, the J gene TRBJ1-1; D uncertain. Trimming stripped 3 bases from V and 5 bases from J, with 4 bases between. Germline CDR1 is MDHEN and CDR2 is SYDVKM. The CDR3 runs to 11 residues. CDR3 amino acids: CASSLGTEAFF. Here the CDR3 DNA reads TGTGCCAGCAGTTTGGGAACTGAAGCTTTCTTT.

V is TRBV6-1 and J is TRBJ1-1; D remains ambiguous. V dropped 8 bases and J dropped 2 bases, with 9 bases sitting between them. This CDR3 spans 12 amino acids. Germline CDR1 is MNHNS and CDR2 is SASEGT. The DNA for the CDR3 is TGTGCCAGCTCCCGGGGAAACACTGAAGCTTTCTTT. This encodes CASSRGNTEAFF.